This TCR beta chain was obtained from a study of T-cell reconstitution after alpha-beta-depleted transplantation in children. Study results and caveats: It was reported that alpha-beta T cells came from several hundred expanded graft clones (about two months after transplant). By one year post-transplant, T-cell counts and diversity largely arose from T cells that were newly produced. In some patients, recipient T cells and intrathymic progenitors surviving conditioning explained high day-60 diversity.

Preparation of the TCRbeta library involved a method that used unique molecular identifiers. In TCRdb, the PCR reads were re-called with MiXCR into one record per CDR3 protein. In the table there are about 980,000 distinct CDR3 sequences, about 29% of which are singletons. The V end lost 4 bases, the J end lost 5 bases, and 9 bases lay between the germline ends. This CDR3 is built from 12 residues. Germline V lookup: CDR1 MGHRA, CDR2 YSYEKL. About this clonotype: Its specificity is unknown.

This chain joins TRBV4-1 and TRBJ2-7; D call uncertain. Sequenced material: PBMCs, mostly from graft donor cells, taken 360 days after TCRalphabeta/CD19-depleted stem cell transplant. The sequence was obtained from a boy in the first two years of life who had a stem cell transplant for SCID, so the T cells may come from the graft donor. CDR3 DNA sequence: TGCGCCAGCAGCCGCCCATCCCACGAGCAGTACTTC. Its translation is CASSRPSHEQYF.